The 18 T cell receptor beta chains below all came from one sample that was sequenced in a study of blood T cell repertoires in COVID-19. Using immunoSEQ multiplex PCR, the repertoire was profiled, and TCRdb retains in-frame clones only, with some absent. The sample gives around 270,000 clones, roughly 84% of which show up once; less than 2% is in the top ten. The specimen sequenced was peripheral blood. The receptor source for this set is a woman aged 40 to 50 who had recovered from COVID-19.

V gene TRBV6-6 combines with J gene TRBJ2-1; TRBD1 agrees at 10 bases. Per germline, CDR1 MNHNY and CDR2 SVGAGI (reference sequence). This CDR3 has 14 residues. With V trimmed by 6 bases and J by 7 bases, 6 bases remained unmatched. CDR3 nucleotide sequence: TGTGCCAGCAGATTCCCGGGACAGGGGAATGAGCAGTTCTTC. This encodes CASRFPGQGNEQFF.

This chain joins TRBV30 and TRBJ1-4, with 7 bases lining up with TRBD1. Looked up from germline, CDR1 is GTSNPN and CDR2 is SVGIG (reference sequence). The trim removed 4 bases at V and 1 base at J, leaving 12 bases unmatched. This CDR3 is 17 amino acids long. CDR3 region: CAWTGQTRRGTNEKLFF. Written as DNA, the CDR3 is TGTGCCTGGACGGGACAGACAAGAAGGGGAACTAATGAAAAACTGTTTTTT. Looking up the rest from reference TRBV30 and TRBJ1-4 gives the full variable domain: SQTIHQWPATLVQPVGSPLSLECTVEGTSNPNLYWYRQAAGRGLQLLFYSVGIGQISSEVPQNLSASRPQDRQFILSSKKLLLSDSGFYLCAWTGQTRRGTNEKLFFGSGTQLSVL.

The chain couples TRBV28 to TRBJ2-3, with 9 bases identical to TRBD1. The CDR3 runs to 15 residues. The ends lost 2 bases at V and 5 bases at J; junction bases unmatched: 5. Germline V CDR1 and CDR2: MDHEN, SYDVKM. CDR3 coding DNA: TGTGCCAGCAGTTTAACAGGGGGCGGGATAGATACGCAGTATTTT. It specifies CASSLTGGGIDTQYF.

The chain joins TRBV20-1 to TRBJ1-2; D may be TRBD1 (6 bases). This CDR3 has 10 amino acids. Germline V lookup: CDR1 DFQATT, CDR2 SNEGSKA (reference sequence). The V end was cut by 5 bases, the J end by 8 bases, with 9 bases between. The CDR3 DNA sequence: TGCAGTGCTGGGCAGGGGGGCTACACCTTC. It codes for CSAGQGGYTF.

This chain links TRBV14 with TRBJ1-2, with D maybe TRBD1 (5 bases). The ends were cut back, 4 bases at V and 8 bases at J, with 14 bases in the middle. This CDR3 has 13 residues. Germline V lookup: CDR1 SGHDN, CDR2 FVKESK. The CDR3 DNA is TGTGCCAGCAGCCCCCGAGCAGGGTGGGGCTACACCTTC. Translation gives CASSPRAGWGYTF. Together with reference TRBV14 and TRBJ1-2, the CDR3 gives the full variable domain: EAGVTQFPSHSVIEKGQTVTLRCDPISGHDNLYWYRRVMGKEIKFLLHFVKESKQDESGMPNNRFLAERTGGTYSTLKVQPAELEDSGVYFCASSPRAGWGYTFGSGTRLTVV.

The V and J genes are TRBV27 and TRBJ1-2; D gene unclear. From germline, CDR1 is MNHEY and CDR2 SMNVEV (reference sequence). The length of the CDR3 is 15 residues. V was shortened by 10 bases and J by 0 bases, with 18 bases between the two germline ends. Written as DNA, the CDR3 is TGTGCCACCCTCTGGGTGAACGGAGCTAACTATGGCTACACCTTC. As protein: CATLWVNGANYGYTF.

The chain is built from TRBV4-2 and TRBJ2-7; D is undetermined. The germline gives CDR1 LGHNA, CDR2 YNFKEQ. V was pared by 1 base and J by 1 base, with 8 bases between. The CDR3 sequence is 14 residues long. The CDR3 coding sequence is TGTGCCAGCAGCCAAGTTGGCGGATCCTACGAGCAGTACTTC. Its translation: CASSQVGGSYEQYF.

The chain carries TRBV5-1 and TRBJ2-5; 10 nucleotides match TRBD2. The V gene's germline CDR1 is SGHRS and CDR2 YFSETQ. The CDR3 is made up of 15 amino acids. The trim removed 5 bases at V and 5 bases at J, leaving 9 bases unmatched. The CDR3 here is CASSTGGTSEETQYF. As DNA, the CDR3 is TGCGCCAGCAGTACGGGGGGGACTAGCGAGGAGACCCAGTACTTC.

The rearrangement links TRBV4-1 to TRBJ1-6; no clear D. From germline, CDR1 is MGHRA and CDR2 YSYEKL. With 3 bases removed from V and 5 bases from J, the gap between germline ends came to 17 bases. The CDR3 is 17 amino acids. DNA of the CDR3: TGCGCCAGCAGCCACCTGGTAGGTTGGCAGGATAATTCACCCCTCCACTTT. Protein: CASSHLVGWQDNSPLHF.

The J gene is TRBJ2-1, the V gene TRBV5-1, with 7 bases matching TRBD2. V dropped 3 bases and J dropped 6; count of bases not matched to a gene: 12. Per the germline V gene, CDR1 is SGHRS and CDR2 is YFSETQ. This CDR3 is built from 16 residues. The CDR3 nucleotides are TGCGCCAGCAGCTGGGAACCCAGGGTAGCGGGCAATGAGCAGTTCTTC. Translation: CASSWEPRVAGNEQFF.

The gene calls are TRBV7-2 and TRBJ1-1, with D tentatively TRBD1 (5 bases). This CDR3 comprises 14 residues. Germline V gene lookup returns CDR1 SGHTA and CDR2 FQGNSA. V was shortened by 4 bases and J by 6 bases, with 15 bases between the two germline ends. DNA for the CDR3: TGTGCCAGCAGCTACCAGGGTCCCATTTCTGAAGCTTTCTTT. Its protein product is CASSYQGPISEAFF.

This chain links TRBV10-3 with TRBJ2-1, with 9 bases fitting TRBD2. Germline loops: CDR1 ENHRY, CDR2 SYGVKD. Trimming cost V 4 bases and J 5 bases; bases outside gene matches: 18. The CDR3 runs to 19 residues. The CDR3 reads CAISGPGTSYRVHNNEQFF. CDR3 nucleotide sequence: TGTGCCATCAGTGGTCCCGGGACTAGCTACCGGGTGCATAACAATGAGCAGTTCTTC.

The chain recombines TRBV18 with TRBJ2-4, with 10 bases matching TRBD1. The CDR3 sequence is 17 residues long. Germline trimming cut 0 bases from V and 0 bases from J; bases unmatched to any gene: 2. Germline lookup yields CDR1 KGHSH and CDR2 LQKENI. CDR3 sequence reads: CASSPPRDRGAKNIQYF. Here the CDR3 DNA reads TGTGCCAGCTCACCACCCCGGGACAGGGGAGCCAAAAACATTCAGTACTTC. Combining the CDR3 with reference TRBV18 and TRBJ2-4 gives the whole variable domain NAGVMQNPRHLVRRRGQEARLRCSPMKGHSHVYWYRQLPEEGLKFMVYLQKENIIDESGMPKERFSAEFPKEGPSILRIQQVVRGDSAAYFCASSPPRDRGAKNIQYFGAGTRLSVL.

This clone is a singleton in its sample. The chain is built from TRBV6-5 and TRBJ2-7; 8 bases are a match to TRBD1. CDR3 length: 13 amino acids. Germline values: CDR1 MNHEY, CDR2 SVGAGI. J gave up 3 bases and V 10 bases, and 8 bases lay outside the gene matches. The CDR3 DNA reads TGTGCCATCCGGACAGGGAGGATCTACGAGCAGTACTTC. Translated, it gives CAIRTGRIYEQYF.

The rearrangement joins TRBV5-1 to TRBJ2-7; the D gene is possibly TRBD1 (6 bases). V lost 1 base and J 7 bases, leaving 15 bases between the germline ends. The CDR3 consists of 14 residues. Germline V gene sequence: CDR1 SGHRS, CDR2 YFSETQ. The CDR3 sequence: CASSLLDTQGEQYF. The CDR3 DNA is TGCGCCAGCAGCTTGTTAGATACCCAGGGGGAGCAGTACTTC.

V usage is TRBV20-1 and J usage is TRBJ2-5; D gene unclear. CDR3 length: 15 residues. Germline values: CDR1 DFQATT, CDR2 SNEGSKA (reference sequence). V lost 3 bases to trimming and J lost 7 bases, with 21 bases between them. In DNA form, the CDR3 reads TGCAGTGCTAGTACCGACACCGGTATCAGCAGGACCCAGTACTTC. The encoded protein is CSASTDTGISRTQYF.

Regarding this clone: Distinct nucleotide sequences in the sample also encode this CDR3. The chain links TRBV9 to TRBJ2-1; D is perhaps TRBD2 (6 bases). The CDR3 extends over 15 amino acids. Germline V lookup: CDR1 SGDLS, CDR2 YYNGEE. Between the trimmed V and J ends, which lost 0 bases and 1 base, there was a span of 8 bases. This CDR3 reads CASSVDGGSYNEQFF. The CDR3 DNA is TGTGCCAGCAGCGTAGACGGGGGATCCTACAATGAGCAGTTCTTC.

J is TRBJ1-2 and V is TRBV6-5, with D hard to call. V was shortened by 7 bases and J by 2 bases, with 14 bases between the two germline ends. There are 14 residues in the CDR3. Germline assignment: CDR1 MNHEY and CDR2 SVGAGI. CDR3 in DNA: TGTGCCAGCAAAAGACACCAGACCAACTATGGCTACACCTTC. Protein sequence: CASKRHQTNYGYTF.